Given below is one T cell receptor (beta chain) in context. These data come from a study of cytomegalovirus exposure and HLA in healthy donors. Use of 60 Vbeta and 13 Jbeta primers characterized the PCR. Some clones are missing from TCRdb's copy, which holds only in-frame ones; the method was immunoSEQ multiplex PCR. The table records about 130,000 clones, approximately 80% of them present only once. This CDR3 spans 13 amino acids. CDR1 and CDR2 (germline): MNHNS, SASEGT. V shed 10 bases and J shed 2 bases, with 13 bases lying between them. The origin of this receptor is a woman under 30 in good health and CMV-seropositive. Sequencing was carried out using PBMCs. The genes are TRBV6-1 and TRBJ2-3; D is possibly TRBD1 (6 bases). Here the CDR3 DNA reads TGTGCCACCCAAAAGGGGGACACAGATACGCAGTATTTT. It is translated as CATQKGDTDTQYF.